This is a list of T cell receptor beta chains from one sample in a study of cytomegalovirus exposure and HLA in healthy donors. Using immunoSEQ multiplex PCR, the repertoire was profiled, and TCRdb retains in-frame clones only, with some absent. The sample holds roughly 330,000 clones, about nine tenths seen once. What was sequenced was PBMCs. These receptors came from a woman aged 25 to 45 in good health and CMV-seropositive. The conserved cysteine and the conserved F or W are not part of the CDR3 here. D genes are given only for firm matches.

V,J,D,CDR3
TRBV27,TRBJ2-6,TRBD1,ASRERTGAPISGANVLT
TRBV4-2,TRBJ2-7,NA,ASSLQVLYEQY
TRBV11-2,TRBJ2-2,NA,ASSLDHGGSRGTGELF
TRBV7-2,TRBJ2-5,TRBD2,ASSLVPGLAGEDQY
TRBV29-1,TRBJ2-3,TRBD2,SVVTSGRTADTQY
TRBV30,TRBJ2-1,NA,AWSVLRGPGSYNEQF
TRBV9,TRBJ1-2,TRBD1,ASSVRQGAYGYT
TRBV7-9,TRBJ2-1,TRBD2,ASSQGLAGNNRFPIEQF
TRBV27,TRBJ2-1,TRBD2,ASTTSGSYNEQF
TRBV28,TRBJ1-2,NA,ASSFEGAGYGYT
TRBV5-6,TRBJ2-1,TRBD1,ASSRGQVNEQF
TRBV28,TRBJ1-2,NA,ASSDGYGYT
TRBV11-2,TRBJ2-1,NA,ASSPTTNEQF
TRBV5-1,TRBJ2-3,TRBD1,ASSLPGQGFTTSTDTQY
TRBV6-6,TRBJ2-2,NA,ASSYGRGPTGELF
TRBV6-4,TRBJ2-1,NA,ASSDPPYNEQF
TRBV7-8,TRBJ1-4,NA,ASSLGPIEKLF
TRBV9,TRBJ1-1,NA,ASSAAGGHYTEAF
TRBV18,TRBJ2-5,NA,ASSRGSFETQY
TRBV9,TRBJ2-5,NA,ASSGQSRRGNQETQY
TRBV6-5,TRBJ2-2,TRBD2,ASSPNLGGRVF
TRBV4-3,TRBJ2-1,TRBD2,ASSPGLDSYNEQF
TRBV19,TRBJ2-7,TRBD1,ASSAGTGYEQY
TRBV7-6,TRBJ2-1,TRBD2,ASSSTRTSGRDEQF